The entry below gives a single T cell receptor beta chain sequence along with its context. Measured with immunoSEQ multiplex PCR; TCRdb has only the in-frame clones, and not every one. The sample includes about 36,000 clones, 88% of them seen just once. The data belong to a study of OX40 agonist ivuxolimab in advanced cancers. Overall study context: Ivuxolimab, an agonistic anti-OX40 (CD134) antibody, was given to patients. Three patients, one with hepatocellular carcinoma and two with cutaneous melanoma, responded partially.

Per germline, CDR1 SGHDT and CDR2 YYEEEE. Deletions cut 4 bases from V and 2 bases from J, with 10 bases between. The CDR3 is 15 residues long. People who had autoimmune disease history or systemic immunosuppression were excluded. V usage is TRBV5-6 and J usage is TRBJ1-6; the D gene is possibly TRBD1 (5 bases). The TCR originated in an adult with an advanced solid tumor such as melanoma, head and neck, liver or kidney cancer. This sample comprised CD4+ or CD8+ T cells sorted from blood, obtained in a trial of the OX40 agonist ivuxolimab. CDR3: CASSPNRPYNSPLHF. DNA of the CDR3: TGTGCCAGCAGCCCAAACAGGCCCTATAATTCACCCCTCCACTTT.